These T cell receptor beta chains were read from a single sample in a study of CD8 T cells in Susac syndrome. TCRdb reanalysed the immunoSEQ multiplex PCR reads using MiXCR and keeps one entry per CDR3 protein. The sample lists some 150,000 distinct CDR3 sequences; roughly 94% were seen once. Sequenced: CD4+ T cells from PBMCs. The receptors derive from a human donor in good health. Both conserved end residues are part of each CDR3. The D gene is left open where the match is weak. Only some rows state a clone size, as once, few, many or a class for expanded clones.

CDR3nt: TGTGCCAGCCTAGGGAACTATGGCTACACCTTC
CDR3aa: CASLGNYGYTF
v_gene: TRBV5-6
abundance: NA
j_gene: TRBJ1-2
d_gene: NA

CDR3nt: TGCAGCGTTCGGGCTAGCGCAACAGATACGCAGTATTTT
CDR3aa: CSVRASATDTQYF
v_gene: TRBV29-1
abundance: NA
j_gene: TRBJ2-3
d_gene: NA

CDR3nt: TGTGCTAGTGGTTTGGTACTTGGACAGGCGGGGAACATTCAGTACTTC
CDR3aa: CASGLVLGQAGNIQYF
v_gene: TRBV12-5
abundance: NA
j_gene: TRBJ2-4
d_gene: NA

CDR3nt: TGTGCCAGCTCACCTTCCACAGGCGGGGCCAATCAGCCCCAGCATTTT
CDR3aa: CASSPSTGGANQPQHF
v_gene: TRBV18
abundance: NA
j_gene: TRBJ1-5
d_gene: NA

CDR3nt: TGTGCCAGCAGCCAAGGGACAGGCTCCGGCTATGGCTACACCTTC
CDR3aa: CASSQGTGSGYGYTF
v_gene: TRBV14
abundance: NA
j_gene: TRBJ1-2
d_gene: TRBD1

CDR3nt: TGTGCCAGCAGCCAAGACCAACCTGTCTATGGCTACACCTTC
CDR3aa: CASSQDQPVYGYTF
v_gene: TRBV3-1
abundance: NA
j_gene: TRBJ1-2
d_gene: NA

CDR3nt: TGCGCCAGCAGCCCCCGGGGGACTAGCGGGACCACAGATACGCAGTATTTT
CDR3aa: CASSPRGTSGTTDTQYF
v_gene: TRBV4-1
abundance: NA
j_gene: TRBJ2-3
d_gene: TRBD2

CDR3nt: TGTGCCAGCAGCCAAGAAGGGACCAGAGGAGAGACCCAGTACTTC
CDR3aa: CASSQEGTRGETQYF
v_gene: TRBV3-1
abundance: once
j_gene: TRBJ2-5
d_gene: NA

CDR3nt: TGTGCCAGCAGCCAAGTCATGGGGGCAGGGGAGACCCAGTACTTC
CDR3aa: CASSQVMGAGETQYF
v_gene: TRBV3-1
abundance: NA
j_gene: TRBJ2-5
d_gene: NA

CDR3nt: TGTGCCAGTAACAGTGGCCAAGAGACCCAGTACTTC
CDR3aa: CASNSGQETQYF
v_gene: TRBV19
abundance: NA
j_gene: TRBJ2-5
d_gene: NA